This entry describes one T cell receptor (beta chain). The entirety of the isolated RNA underwent reverse transcription, so expressed TCRB transcripts were sequenced. TCRdb's copy holds only in-frame clones and misses some; the assay was immunoSEQ multiplex PCR. This sample has about 250,000 clones, with 12% to 15% found just once. This sample stems from a study of beta chain features in type 1 diabetes. The sequenced sample consisted of naive CD4+ T cells from blood. This receptor was identified in a woman aged 40 to 49 in good health.

The CDR3 DNA is TGTGCCAGCAGTTCTCCGGGACAAGAATACGAGCAGTACTTC. As protein: CASSSPGQEYEQYF. The chain has TRBV28 and TRBJ2-7; possibly TRBD1 for D (6 bases). The V gene's germline CDR1 is MDHEN and CDR2 SYDVKM. The CDR3 totals 14 residues. Between the trimmed V and J ends, which lost 4 bases and 4 bases, there was a span of 14 bases.